This T cell receptor beta chain was identified during a study of blood T cell repertoires in COVID-19. Study background: PBMCs, B-cell-depleted T cells, or T cells were the source of the cDNA or gDNA that made up the material.

The study drew participants aged about 18 to 90 years from 20 to 30 US areas. Participants were placed into cohorts based on the clinical history they reported. This CDR3 contains 14 residues. Germline V gene lookup returns CDR1 SGHKS and CDR2 YYEKEE (reference sequence). The V end was cut by 0 bases, the J end by 4 bases, with 10 bases between. Sequenced by immunoSEQ multiplex PCR; TCRdb stores in-frame clones only, minus some. Counted here are about 200,000 clones, 86% occurring once; the ten biggest clones make up around 5.7%. The sequenced sample consisted of PBMCs or T cells enriched from blood (not recorded which). This sequence originates from a man aged 35 to 55 with acute COVID-19. The chain uses TRBV5-5 and TRBJ2-5, with D possibly TRBD2 on 6 matching bases. This CDR3 is CASSLVGGGETQYF. CDR3 DNA sequence: TGTGCCAGCAGCTTGGTTGGGGGAGGAGAGACCCAGTACTTC.